This entry concerns a single TCR beta chain. Methods used by the authors: By means of reference gene primer amplification, nucleated cell counts were estimated. Generated by immunoSEQ multiplex PCR, the TCRdb table keeps only in-frame clones and is missing some. V and J calls and clone size are given by that table; D and trimming were obtained from the DNA. The sample includes 140,000 to 150,000 clones, around 81% of them seen just once. The entry originates in a study of blood T cell repertoires in COVID-19. J gave up 4 bases and V 4 bases, and 6 bases lay outside the gene matches. The CDR3 runs 15 residues. Germline assignment: CDR1 MNHEY and CDR2 SVGEGT.

This sequence joins TRBV6-2 or TRBV6-3 and TRBJ1-1, with 10 bases matching TRBD1. Sequencing was done on a sample of peripheral blood. This TCR was recovered from a woman aged 40 to 50 with active or convalescent COVID-19. CDR3 bases: TGTGCCAGCAGTTCCCGGGACAGGGGACGCACTGAAGCTTTCTTT. Its protein is CASSSRDRGRTEAFF.